Each of the 16 T cell receptor beta chains below was sequenced from the same sample in a study of cytomegalovirus exposure and HLA in healthy donors. The PCR used 60 Vbeta and 13 Jbeta primers. TCRdb keeps only in-frame clones here, not all; method: immunoSEQ multiplex PCR. The sample has approximately 110,000 clones, 79% seen once. Sequenced: PBMCs. The receptors stem from a woman younger than 30 in good health and CMV-seropositive.

V gene TRBV12-1 combines with J gene TRBJ1-5. TRBV12-1 is described as a pseudogene. The CDR3 runs 15 residues. This chain's CDR3 is CASSFVRAGREPQHF. The DNA for the CDR3 is TGTGCCAGCAGCTTTGTGAGAGCCGGGAGGGAGCCCCAGCATTTT.

The rearrangement links TRBV7-6 to TRBJ2-5; the match to TRBD2 covers 9 bases. The germline gives CDR1 SGHVS, CDR2 FNYEAQ. The CDR3 extends over 12 amino acids. The J segment lost 7 bases and the V segment lost 6 bases, leaving 3 bases of the junction unmatched. The DNA of the CDR3 is TGTGCCAGCAGTAGAGCGGGGGGGACCCAGTACTTC. It codes for CASSRAGGTQYF.

CDR3 amino acids: CASKNSLVGNNEQFF. The CDR3 coding sequence is TGTGCCAGCAAAAACTCACTAGTGGGTAATAATGAGCAGTTCTTC. V gene TRBV6-5 combines with J gene TRBJ2-1, with a tentative D call TRBD2 (5 bases). Germline V gene lookup returns CDR1 MNHEY and CDR2 SVGAGI. The CDR3 length is 15 residues. V was clipped by 7 bases and J by 7 bases, with 20 bases between them.

V gene TRBV27 combines with J gene TRBJ1-5; TRBD1 might be the D (6 bases). Deletions cut 5 bases from V and 2 bases from J, with 10 bases between. Germline CDR1 and CDR2: MNHEY and SMNVEV (reference sequence). CDR3 size: 14 residues. In DNA form, the CDR3 reads TGTGCCAGCAGTCCGTGGACAGGCAATCAGCCCCAGCATTTT. Residues: CASSPWTGNQPQHF.

This clone was recorded a few times. The chain joins TRBV4-2 to TRBJ1-2, with 7 bases lining up with TRBD1. The V and J ends lost 3 bases and 4 bases, in that order; junction bases with no gene match: 8. The germline gives CDR1 LGHNA, CDR2 YNFKEQ. The CDR3 runs 15 residues. The CDR3 coding sequence is TGTGCCAGCAGCCAGGTCCCGGGACAGAGCTATGGCTACACCTTC. Amino acid sequence: CASSQVPGQSYGYTF.

This clone was seen just once. The chain recombines TRBV5-1 with TRBJ2-7, with a weak D call TRBD1 (5 bases). V shed 0 bases and J shed 4 bases, with 17 bases lying between them. This CDR3 region has 16 residues. Germline loops: CDR1 SGHRS, CDR2 YFSETQ. This chain's CDR3 is CASSLEDMGKQYEQYF. In DNA form, the CDR3 reads TGCGCCAGCAGCTTGGAGGACATGGGAAAGCAGTACGAGCAGTACTTC.

This clone showed up just once. The chain has TRBV9 and TRBJ1-2, with D possibly being TRBD1 (6 bases). Germline CDR1 and CDR2: SGDLS and YYNGEE. The germline V and J ends were trimmed by 7 bases and 3 bases, with 19 bases remaining between them. This CDR3 is built from 15 residues. The CDR3 DNA sequence: TGTGCCAGCGGGAGGGGGGCCTCCCCTCACTATGGCTACACCTTC. This translates into CASGRGASPHYGYTF.

The CDR3 DNA reads as TGCGCCAGCAGTGAGTCGCAAGGGGCAGATACGCAGTATTTT. Protein product: CASSESQGADTQYF. V gene TRBV10-1 combines with J gene TRBJ2-3, with TRBD1 as a possible D gene (5 bases). Germline V lookup: CDR1 WNHNN, CDR2 SYGVQD (reference sequence). The CDR3 spans 14 residues. With 0 bases removed from V and 4 bases from J, the gap between germline ends came to 8 bases.

The chain couples TRBV5-8 to TRBJ2-1; TRBD2 agrees at 8 bases. The V segment lost 4 bases and the J segment 0 bases; nucleotides outside the gene matches: 3. This CDR3 region has 15 residues. Germline CDR1 and CDR2: SGHTS and YDEGEE. In DNA, the CDR3 is TGTGCCAGCAGCCACGGGACTAGCTCCTACAATGAGCAGTTCTTC. Translating it yields CASSHGTSSYNEQFF.

In DNA form, the CDR3 reads TGTGCCAGCACCCCCTGGGGGGAACGTCAGCCCCAGCATTTT. Its translation: CASTPWGERQPQHF. This chain joins TRBV6-5 and TRBJ1-5, with a weak D call TRBD1 (5 bases). The CDR3 has 14 amino acids. The germline gives CDR1 MNHEY, CDR2 SVGAGI. V gave up 7 bases and J gave up 6 bases, with 16 bases separating them.

The rearrangement links TRBV2 to TRBJ2-2; TRBD1 aligns across 9 bases. Germline lookup yields CDR1 SNHLY and CDR2 FYNNEI. This CDR3 comprises 18 residues. The J segment lost 0 bases and the V segment lost 3 bases, leaving 8 bases of the junction unmatched. The CDR3 here is CASSDEGGQGTNTGELFF. CDR3 DNA sequence: TGTGCCAGCAGTGATGAGGGGGGACAGGGAACGAACACCGGGGAGCTGTTTTTT. Complete variable domain (other parts from reference TRBV2 and TRBJ2-2): EPEVTQTPSHQVTQMGQEVILRCVPISNHLYFYWYRQILGQKVEFLVSFYNNEISEKSEIFDDQFSVERPDGSNFTLKIRSTKLEDSAMYFCASSDEGGQGTNTGELFFGEGSRLTVL.

This clone was seen just once. V usage is TRBV6-5 and J usage is TRBJ2-7; TRBD1 agrees at 10 bases. The CDR3 totals 14 residues. With 11 bases clipped from V and 6 bases from J, the junction kept 13 bases outside the gene matches. Germline V CDR1 and CDR2: MNHEY, SVGAGI. CDR3 amino acids: CAVLETGGRGEQYF. As DNA, the CDR3 is TGTGCCGTACTGGAGACAGGGGGCAGGGGCGAGCAGTACTTC.

The chain links TRBV7-6 to TRBJ1-1, with 7 bases that match TRBD1. Germline values: CDR1 SGHVS, CDR2 FNYEAQ. The ends lost 0 bases at V and 3 bases at J; junction bases unmatched: 10. CDR3 length: 17 amino acids. CDR3 in DNA: TGTGCCAGCAGCTTAGCAAGTACAGGGGAAGTATACACTGAAGCTTTCTTT. Encoded protein: CASSLASTGEVYTEAFF. Drawing the rest from reference TRBV7-6 and TRBJ1-1, the complete variable domain is GAGVSQSPRYKVTKRGQDVALRCDPISGHVSLYWYRQALGQGPEFLTYFNYEAQQDKSGLPNDRFSAERPEGSISTLTIQRTEQRDSAMYRCASSLASTGEVYTEAFFGQGTRLTVV.

The chain has TRBV2 and TRBJ1-5; D might be TRBD1 (5 bases). The CDR3 has 13 amino acids. Germline V gives CDR1 SNHLY, CDR2 FYNNEI. Trimming took off 7 bases at V and 4 bases at J, with 11 bases between the two ends. In DNA form, the CDR3 reads TGTGCCAGCAAAAGCGGGACTAATCAGCCCCAGCATTTT. Residues: CASKSGTNQPQHF.

This clone was picked up one time. The chain uses TRBV28 and TRBJ2-5; D uncertain. CDR3 length: 12 residues. CDR1 is MDHEN and CDR2 is SYDVKM in the germline V gene. Trimming stripped 5 bases from V and 5 bases from J, with 9 bases between. The CDR3 reads CASSHDGETQYF. Written as DNA, the CDR3 is TGTGCCAGCAGTCACGACGGGGAGACCCAGTACTTC. The entire variable domain, with the rest obtained from reference TRBV28 and TRBJ2-5, is as follows: DVKVTQSSRYLVKRTGEKVFLECVQDMDHENMFWYRQDPGLGLRLIYFSYDVKMKEKGDIPEGYSVSREKKERFSLILESASTNQTSMYLCASSHDGETQYFGPGTRLLVL.

This chain uses TRBV10-3 with TRBJ1-2; 10 nucleotides agree with TRBD1. V gave up 10 bases and J gave up 3 bases; unmatched junction bases: 8. Germline assignment: CDR1 ENHRY and CDR2 SYGVKD. The CDR3 spans 14 residues. CDR3: CATGLDRGDYGYTF. CDR3 nucleotides: TGTGCCACTGGATTGGACAGGGGGGACTATGGCTACACCTTC.